The clone carrying this T cell receptor (beta chain) was seen only a few times. Each CDR3 protein is one row after TCRdb ran MiXCR on the 5' RACE reads. The sample has roughly 230,000 distinct CDR3 sequences; about 10% are singletons. This entry belongs to a study of CD8 T cells in ankylosing spondylitis. This CDR3 comprises 17 residues. Germline V gene sequence: CDR1 LGHNT, CDR2 FRNRAP. The V segment lost 7 bases and the J segment 3 bases; nucleotides outside the gene matches: 9. Sequences were obtained from blood, either unsorted or a sorted T cell fraction (not recorded which). V gene TRBV12-5 combines with J gene TRBJ2-2, with 12 nucleotides matching TRBD2. The sequence was obtained from a male donor with ankylosing spondylitis or in good health (not recorded which). The CDR3 DNA reads as TGTGCTAGTGCCCCCCGACTAGCGGGGGACTACACCGGGGAGCTGTTTTTT. Translating gives CASAPRLAGDYTGELFF.